One sample yielded the 5 T cell receptor beta chains listed below, sequenced in a study of cytotoxic CD8 clonotypes in ibrutinib-treated CLL listed by TCRdb under 2021. What this sample's time point label stands for: about twelve months on ibrutinib. Receptor libraries were prepared by the immunoSEQ multiplex PCR assay. Entries here come from immuneACCESS through TCRdb and include only in-frame sequences with V and J called. Some clones fail to appear in such tables; in the studies checked, an unresolved V gene covers under half of the shortfall, and the cause of the remainder is unknown. In this sample the table shows approximately 70,000 clones, approximately 90% of which occur a single time. The ten largest clones capture around 3.1% of the sample. This sample comprised PBMCs, obtained after 12 months of ibrutinib treatment. Receptor source: a human donor with chronic lymphocytic leukemia.

The V call is TRBV5-4, the J call TRBJ2-5; D not resolved. Germline V lookup: CDR1 SGHNT, CDR2 YYREEE (reference sequence). This CDR3 comprises 13 residues. Between the trimmed V and J ends, which lost 0 bases and 5 bases, there was a span of 8 bases. The CDR3 DNA follows: TGTGCCAGCAGCTTGGAAAGGCGGGAGACCCAGTACTTC. It specifies CASSLERRETQYF.

This clone appeared once. The chain couples TRBV11-3 to TRBJ1-3; TRBD1 aligns across 10 bases. CDR1 and CDR2 (germline): SGHNT, YENEEA. The CDR3 loop spans 14 amino acids. Trimming took 5 bases from V and 7 from J; bases not matched to a gene: 5. The CDR3 DNA sequence: TGTGCCAGCAGCGTAAGGACAGGGGGGAACACCATATATTTT. Its translation is CASSVRTGGNTIYF. Using reference TRBV11-3 and TRBJ1-3 for the parts outside the CDR3, the full variable domain is EAGVVQSPRYKIIEKKQPVAFWCNPISGHNTLYWYLQNLGQGPELLIRYENEEAVDDSQLPKDRFSAERLKGVDSTLKIQPAELGDSAVYLCASSVRTGGNTIYFGEGSWLTVV.

The J gene is TRBJ1-2, the V gene TRBV19; 8 nucleotides align to TRBD1. Unmatched junction bases numbered 8, after V lost 4 bases and J lost 10 bases. CDR3 length: 13 amino acids. Germline loops: CDR1 LNHDA, CDR2 SQIVND (reference sequence). CDR3 in amino acids: CASSTVDRVSYTF. DNA of the CDR3: TGTGCCAGTAGTACCGTGGACAGGGTTTCCTACACCTTC.

V usage is TRBV28 and J usage is TRBJ2-6, with D unclear. The V and J ends lost 5 bases and 0 bases respectively, with 11 bases between them. From germline, CDR1 is MDHEN and CDR2 SYDVKM. The CDR3 runs to 16 residues. CDR3 sequence reads: CASSLLDRSGANVLTF. CDR3 nucleotides: TGTGCCAGCAGTCTCCTGGACCGCTCTGGGGCCAACGTCCTGACTTTC.

The V and J genes are TRBV7-8 and TRBJ1-2, with D unclear. This CDR3 contains 15 residues. The germline CDR1 and CDR2 sequences are SGHVS and FQNEAQ. Trimming removed 0 bases from V and 4 bases from J, with 12 bases in between. The CDR3 spells CASSLAAGMRYGYTF. The CDR3 DNA is TGTGCCAGCAGCTTAGCGGCCGGAATGCGCTATGGCTACACCTTC.